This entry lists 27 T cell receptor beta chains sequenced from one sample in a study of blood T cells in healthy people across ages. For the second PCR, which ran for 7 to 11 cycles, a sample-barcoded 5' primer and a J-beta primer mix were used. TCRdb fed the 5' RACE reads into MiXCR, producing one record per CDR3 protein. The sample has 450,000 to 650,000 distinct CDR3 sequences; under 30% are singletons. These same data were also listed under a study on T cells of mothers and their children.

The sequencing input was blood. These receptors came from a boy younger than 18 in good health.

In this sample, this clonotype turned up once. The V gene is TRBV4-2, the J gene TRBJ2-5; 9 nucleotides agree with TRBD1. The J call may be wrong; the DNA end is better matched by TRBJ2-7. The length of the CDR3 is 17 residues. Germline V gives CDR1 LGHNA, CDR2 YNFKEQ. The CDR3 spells CASSQEGTGFSSYEQYF. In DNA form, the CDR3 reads TGTGCCAGCAGCCAAGAGGGGACAGGGTTTAGCTCCTACGAGCAGTACTTC.

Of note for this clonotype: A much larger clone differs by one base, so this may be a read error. This CDR3 is CSASLRGESGELFF. In nucleotides, the CDR3 is TGCAGTGCTAGCCTGCGGGGAGAATCCGGGGAGCTGTTTTTT. The chain is built from TRBV20-1 and TRBJ2-2; D may be TRBD2 (6 bases). The V end lost 3 bases, the J end lost 6 bases, and 14 bases lay between the germline ends. This CDR3 is 14 amino acids long. Germline V CDR1 and CDR2: DFQATT, SNEGSKA (reference sequence).

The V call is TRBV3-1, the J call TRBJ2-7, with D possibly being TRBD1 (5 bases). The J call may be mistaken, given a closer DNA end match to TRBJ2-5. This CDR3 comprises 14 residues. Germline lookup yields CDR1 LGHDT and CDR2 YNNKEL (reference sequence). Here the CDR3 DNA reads TGTGCCAGCAGCCAAGTGCACTCCCAGGGGACCCAGTACTTC. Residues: CASSQVHSQGTQYF.

CDR3 sequence (DNA): TGTGCCAGCAGTCCCGGGGACAGGGGTCGCGGAAGGAACACTGAAGCTTTCTTT. Its translation is CASSPGDRGRGRNTEAFF. The V and J genes are TRBV6-1 and TRBJ1-1, with 10 positions matching TRBD1. From germline, CDR1 is MNHNS and CDR2 SASEGT. J gave up 1 base and V 5 bases, and 13 bases lay outside the gene matches. This CDR3 is built from 18 residues.

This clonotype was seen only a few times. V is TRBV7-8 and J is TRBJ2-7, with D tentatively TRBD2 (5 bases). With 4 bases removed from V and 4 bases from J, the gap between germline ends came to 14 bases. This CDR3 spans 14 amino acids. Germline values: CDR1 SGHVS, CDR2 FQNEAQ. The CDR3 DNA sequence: TGTGCCAGCAGCTCATCCTGGGAGCTATACGAGCAGTACTTC. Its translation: CASSSSWELYEQYF.

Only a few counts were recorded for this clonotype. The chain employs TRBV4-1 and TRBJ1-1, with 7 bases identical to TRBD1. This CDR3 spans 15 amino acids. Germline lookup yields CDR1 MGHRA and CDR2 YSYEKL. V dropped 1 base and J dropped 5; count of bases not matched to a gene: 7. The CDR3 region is CASSQVAGGRTEAFF. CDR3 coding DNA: TGCGCCAGCAGCCAAGTGGCAGGGGGACGGACTGAAGCTTTCTTT.

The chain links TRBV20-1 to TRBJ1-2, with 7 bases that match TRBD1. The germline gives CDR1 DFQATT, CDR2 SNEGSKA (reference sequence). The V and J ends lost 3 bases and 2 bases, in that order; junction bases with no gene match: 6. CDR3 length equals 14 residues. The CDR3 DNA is TGCAGTGCTAGGGGACAGCAACGCAACTATGGCTACACCTTC. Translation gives CSARGQQRNYGYTF.

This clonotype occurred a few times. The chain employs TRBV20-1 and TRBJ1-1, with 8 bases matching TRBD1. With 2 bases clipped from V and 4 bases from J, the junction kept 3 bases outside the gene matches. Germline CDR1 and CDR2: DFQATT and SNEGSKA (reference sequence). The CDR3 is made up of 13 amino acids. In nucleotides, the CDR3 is TGCAGTGCTAGAAGGACAGGGATCACTGAAGCTTTCTTT. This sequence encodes CSARRTGITEAFF.

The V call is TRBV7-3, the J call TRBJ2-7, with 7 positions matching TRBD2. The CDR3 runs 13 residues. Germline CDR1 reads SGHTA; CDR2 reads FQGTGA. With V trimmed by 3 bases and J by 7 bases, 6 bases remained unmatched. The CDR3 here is CASSLWPGREQYF. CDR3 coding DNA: TGTGCCAGCAGCTTGTGGCCCGGGAGGGAGCAGTACTTC.

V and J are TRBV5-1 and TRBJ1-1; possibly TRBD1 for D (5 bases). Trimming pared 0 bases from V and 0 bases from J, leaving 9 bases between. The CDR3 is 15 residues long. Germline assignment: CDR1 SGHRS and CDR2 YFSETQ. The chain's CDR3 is CASSLDWGMNTEAFF. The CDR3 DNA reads TGCGCCAGCAGCTTGGATTGGGGCATGAACACTGAAGCTTTCTTT.

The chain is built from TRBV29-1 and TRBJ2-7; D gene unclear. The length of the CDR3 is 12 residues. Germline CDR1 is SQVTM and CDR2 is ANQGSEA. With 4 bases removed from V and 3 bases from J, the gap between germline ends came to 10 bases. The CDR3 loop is CSVVESGYEQYF. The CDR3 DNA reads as TGCAGCGTTGTTGAGTCGGGCTACGAGCAGTACTTC.

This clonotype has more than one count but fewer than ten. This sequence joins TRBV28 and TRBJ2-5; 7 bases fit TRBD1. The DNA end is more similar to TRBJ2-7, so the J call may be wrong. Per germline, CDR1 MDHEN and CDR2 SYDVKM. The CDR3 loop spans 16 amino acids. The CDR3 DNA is TGTGCCAGCAGTTTGGGGACAGCCAAACGATTCTACGAGCAGTACTTC. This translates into CASSLGTAKRFYEQYF.

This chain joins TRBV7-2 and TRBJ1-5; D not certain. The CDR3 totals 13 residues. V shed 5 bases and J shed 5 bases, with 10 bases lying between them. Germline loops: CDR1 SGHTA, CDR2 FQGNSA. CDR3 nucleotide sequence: TGTGCCAGCAGCGAAGGGAGAGATCAGCCCCAGCATTTT. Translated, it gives CASSEGRDQPQHF.

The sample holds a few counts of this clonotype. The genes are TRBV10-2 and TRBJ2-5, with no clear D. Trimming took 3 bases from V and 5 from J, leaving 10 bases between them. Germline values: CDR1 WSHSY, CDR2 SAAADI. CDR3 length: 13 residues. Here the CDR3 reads CASSDTGRETQYF. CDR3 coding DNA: TGCGCCAGCAGTGATACCGGGCGGGAGACCCAGTACTTC.

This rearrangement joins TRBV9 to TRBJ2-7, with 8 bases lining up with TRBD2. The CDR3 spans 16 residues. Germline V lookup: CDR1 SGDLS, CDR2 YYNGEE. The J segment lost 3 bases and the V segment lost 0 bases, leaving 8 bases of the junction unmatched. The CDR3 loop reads CASSVEPAGDLYEQYF. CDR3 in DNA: TGTGCCAGCAGCGTAGAGCCAGCGGGAGATCTCTACGAGCAGTACTTC. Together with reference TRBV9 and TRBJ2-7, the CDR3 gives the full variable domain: DSGVTQTPKHLITATGQRVTLRCSPRSGDLSVYWYQQSLDQGLQFLIQYYNGEERAKGNILERFSAQQFPDLHSELNLSSLELGDSALYFCASSVEPAGDLYEQYFGPGTRLTVT.

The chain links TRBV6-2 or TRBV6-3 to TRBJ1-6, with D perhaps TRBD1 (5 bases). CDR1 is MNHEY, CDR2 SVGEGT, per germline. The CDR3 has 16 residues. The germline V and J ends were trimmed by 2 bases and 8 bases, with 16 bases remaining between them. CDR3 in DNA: TGTGCCAGCAGTTACGGGGGGATCTATAAGGATTCACCCCTCCACTTT. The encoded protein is CASSYGGIYKDSPLHF.

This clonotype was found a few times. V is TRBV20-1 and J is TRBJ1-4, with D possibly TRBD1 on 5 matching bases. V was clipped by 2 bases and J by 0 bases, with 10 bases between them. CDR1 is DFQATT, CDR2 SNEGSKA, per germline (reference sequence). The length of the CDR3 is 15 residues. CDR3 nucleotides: TGCAGTGCTAGATACGGGGCCCCAACTAATGAAAAACTGTTTTTT. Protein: CSARYGAPTNEKLFF.

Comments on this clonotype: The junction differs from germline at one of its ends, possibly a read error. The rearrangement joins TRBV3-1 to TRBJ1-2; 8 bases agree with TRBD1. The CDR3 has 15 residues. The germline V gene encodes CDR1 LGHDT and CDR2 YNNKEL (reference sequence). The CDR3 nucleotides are TGTGCTAGCAGCCCCGGACAGGGAAAGTATTATGGCTACACCTTC. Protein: CASSPGQGKYYGYTF.

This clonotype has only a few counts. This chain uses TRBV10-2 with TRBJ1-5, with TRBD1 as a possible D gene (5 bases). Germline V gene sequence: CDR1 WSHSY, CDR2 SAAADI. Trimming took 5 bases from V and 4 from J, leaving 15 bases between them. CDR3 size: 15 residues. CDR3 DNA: TGCGCCAGCAGTTATACGACAGATCTTAATCAGCCCCAGCATTTT. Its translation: CASSYTTDLNQPQHF.

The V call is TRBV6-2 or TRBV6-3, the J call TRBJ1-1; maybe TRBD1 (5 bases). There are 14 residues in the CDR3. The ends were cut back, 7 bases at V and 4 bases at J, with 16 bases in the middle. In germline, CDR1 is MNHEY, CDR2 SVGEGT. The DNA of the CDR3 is TGTGCCAGCACGAACCGCGGGGGAGGCACTGAAGCTTTCTTT. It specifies CASTNRGGGTEAFF.

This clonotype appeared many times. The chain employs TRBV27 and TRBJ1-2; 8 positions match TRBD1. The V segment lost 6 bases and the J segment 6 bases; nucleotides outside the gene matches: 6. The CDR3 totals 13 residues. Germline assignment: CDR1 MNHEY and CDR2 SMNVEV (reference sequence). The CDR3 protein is CASRPGGSNGYTF. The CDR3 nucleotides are TGTGCCAGCAGACCAGGGGGCAGTAATGGCTACACCTTC.

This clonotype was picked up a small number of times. The CDR3: CASSSEHTDTQYF. DNA for the CDR3: TGTGCCAGCAGCTCGGAACACACAGATACGCAGTATTTT. This rearrangement joins TRBV13 to TRBJ2-3, with D uncertain. The CDR3 runs to 13 residues. V gave up 4 bases and J gave up 2 bases, with 7 bases separating them. Germline CDR1 PRHDT, CDR2 FYEKMQ (reference sequence).

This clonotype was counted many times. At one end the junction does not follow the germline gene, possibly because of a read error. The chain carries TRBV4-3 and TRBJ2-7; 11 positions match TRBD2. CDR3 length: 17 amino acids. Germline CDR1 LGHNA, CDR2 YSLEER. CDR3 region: CASSQGTGTSGSYEQYF. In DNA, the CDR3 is TGTGCCAGCAGCCAAGGGACCGGGACTAGCGGATCCTACGAGCAGTACTTC.

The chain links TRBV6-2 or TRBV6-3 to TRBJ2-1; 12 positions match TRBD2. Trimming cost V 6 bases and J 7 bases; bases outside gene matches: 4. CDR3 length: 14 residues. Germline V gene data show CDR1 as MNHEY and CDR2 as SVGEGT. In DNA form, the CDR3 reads TGTGCCAGCAGAACGACTAGCGGGGGTAATGAGCAGTTCTTC. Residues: CASRTTSGGNEQFF.

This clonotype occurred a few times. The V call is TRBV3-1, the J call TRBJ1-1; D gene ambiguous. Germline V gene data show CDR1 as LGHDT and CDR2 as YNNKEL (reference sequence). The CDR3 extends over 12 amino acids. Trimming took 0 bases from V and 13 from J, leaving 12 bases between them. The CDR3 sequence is CASSQDRLLVFF. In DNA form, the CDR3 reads TGTGCCAGCAGCCAAGATCGGCTCCTGGTTTTCTTT.

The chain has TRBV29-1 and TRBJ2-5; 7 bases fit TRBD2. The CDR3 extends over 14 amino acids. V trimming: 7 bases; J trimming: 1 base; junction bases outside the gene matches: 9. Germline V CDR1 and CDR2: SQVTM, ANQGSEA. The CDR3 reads CSGWDYFPQETQYF. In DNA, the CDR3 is TGCAGCGGCTGGGACTATTTCCCCCAAGAGACCCAGTACTTC.

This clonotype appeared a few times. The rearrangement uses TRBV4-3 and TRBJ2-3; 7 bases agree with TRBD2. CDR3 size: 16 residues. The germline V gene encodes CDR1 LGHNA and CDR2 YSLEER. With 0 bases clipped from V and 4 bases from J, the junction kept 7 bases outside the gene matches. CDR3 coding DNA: TGCGCCAGCAGCCAAGAACGGGACTATGGAGCAGATACGCAGTATTTT. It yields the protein CASSQERDYGADTQYF.